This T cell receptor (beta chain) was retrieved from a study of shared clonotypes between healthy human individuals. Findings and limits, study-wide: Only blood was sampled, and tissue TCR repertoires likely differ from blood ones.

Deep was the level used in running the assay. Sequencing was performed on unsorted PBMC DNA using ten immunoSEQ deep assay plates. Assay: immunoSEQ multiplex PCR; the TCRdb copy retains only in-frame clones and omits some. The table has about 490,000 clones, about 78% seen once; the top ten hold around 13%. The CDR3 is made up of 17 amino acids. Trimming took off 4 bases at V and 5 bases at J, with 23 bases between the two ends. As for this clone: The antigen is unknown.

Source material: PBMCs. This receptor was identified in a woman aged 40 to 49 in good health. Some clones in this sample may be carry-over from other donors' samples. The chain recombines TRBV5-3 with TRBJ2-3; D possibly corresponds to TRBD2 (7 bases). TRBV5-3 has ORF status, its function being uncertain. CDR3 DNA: TGTGCCAGAAGCCCTTTTTTGAGGGGGAGGGCCCGAGATACGCAGTATTTT. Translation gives CARSPFLRGRARDTQYF.